Included here is one TCR beta chain sequence, with context. The source of the sample is a study of Ad26.COV2.S vaccination and SARS-CoV-2 variants. The assay was immunoSEQ multiplex PCR, and TCRdb's table has in-frame clones only and misses some. The sample contains about 680,000 clones, about 89% of which appear only once. As for treatment: approximately 18 received Ad26.COV2.S at low or high dose, single or two shots; a few received placebo; per-sample allocation not given. Samples analyzed were those drawn on day 63 after the first vaccine or placebo injection. The CDR3 loop spans 15 amino acids. Germline V gives CDR1 SGDLS, CDR2 YYNGEE. V was clipped by 2 bases and J by 14 bases, with 20 bases between them.

The sample in question was peripheral blood, obtained in a trial of Ad26.COV2.S vaccine versus placebo. This TCR derives from a person aged 18 to 65 who received the Ad26.COV2.S COVID-19 vaccine or a placebo. This sequence joins TRBV9 and TRBJ1-6; the D gene is possibly TRBD1 (5 bases). The chain's CDR3 is CASSVGGDGMGSLHF. The CDR3 nucleotides read TGTGCCAGCAGCGTTGGAGGGGACGGGATGGGGTCCCTCCACTTT.